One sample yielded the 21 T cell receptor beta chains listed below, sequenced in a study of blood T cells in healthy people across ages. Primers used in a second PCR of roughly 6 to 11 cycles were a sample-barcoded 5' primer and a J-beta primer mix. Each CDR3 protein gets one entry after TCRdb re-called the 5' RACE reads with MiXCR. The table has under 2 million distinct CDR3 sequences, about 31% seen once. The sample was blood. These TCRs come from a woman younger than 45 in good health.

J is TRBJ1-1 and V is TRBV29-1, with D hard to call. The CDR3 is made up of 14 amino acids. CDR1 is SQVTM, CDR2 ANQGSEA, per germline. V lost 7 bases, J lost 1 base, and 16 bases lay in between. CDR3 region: CSAFAGVRNTEAFF. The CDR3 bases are TGCAGCGCTTTTGCCGGGGTAAGGAACACTGAAGCTTTCTTT.

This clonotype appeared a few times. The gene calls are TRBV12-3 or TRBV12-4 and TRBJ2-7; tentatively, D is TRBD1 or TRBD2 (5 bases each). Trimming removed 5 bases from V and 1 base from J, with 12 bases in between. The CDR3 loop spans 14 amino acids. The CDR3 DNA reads TGTGCCAGCAGTCCTAGGGACCTTTCCTACGAGCAGTACTTC. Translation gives CASSPRDLSYEQYF.

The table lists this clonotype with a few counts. Written as DNA, the CDR3 is TGTGCCACCAGTGCGGGAGCCTATCGGGAGACCCAGTACTTC. It translates to CATSAGAYRETQYF. The genes are TRBV24-1 and TRBJ2-5; possibly TRBD2 for D (6 bases). The germline V and J ends were trimmed by 5 bases and 5 bases, with 14 bases remaining between them. The CDR3 has 14 amino acids. Germline-derived CDR1 and CDR2 are KGHDR and SFDVKD.

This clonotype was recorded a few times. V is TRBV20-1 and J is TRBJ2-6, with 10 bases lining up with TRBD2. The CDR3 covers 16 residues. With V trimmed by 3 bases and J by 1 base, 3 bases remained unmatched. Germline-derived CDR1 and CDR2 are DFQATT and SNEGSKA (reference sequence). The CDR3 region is CSARSSGSSGANVLTF. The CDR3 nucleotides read TGCAGTGCTAGGTCTAGCGGGAGTTCTGGGGCCAACGTCCTGACTTTC.

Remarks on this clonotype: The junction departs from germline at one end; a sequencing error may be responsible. CDR3 bases: TGTGCCAGCAGTTTAGTATTGGGCTCATCTACCTCCTACGGGCAGTACTTC. It is translated as CASSLVLGSSTSYGQYF. J is TRBJ2-7 and V is TRBV11-2; D unresolved. The CDR3 loop spans 17 amino acids. From germline, CDR1 is SGHAT and CDR2 FQNNGV.

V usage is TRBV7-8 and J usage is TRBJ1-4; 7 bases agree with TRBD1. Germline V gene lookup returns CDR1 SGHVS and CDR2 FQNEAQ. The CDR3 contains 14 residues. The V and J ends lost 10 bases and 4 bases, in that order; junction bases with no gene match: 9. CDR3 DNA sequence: TGTGCCACCAACCAGGGGGTGGGTAATGAAAAACTGTTTTTT. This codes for CATNQGVGNEKLFF.

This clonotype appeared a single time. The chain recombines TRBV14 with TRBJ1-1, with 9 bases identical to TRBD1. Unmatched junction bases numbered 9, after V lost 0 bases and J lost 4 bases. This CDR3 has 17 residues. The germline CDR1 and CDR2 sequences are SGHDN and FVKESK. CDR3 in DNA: TGTGCCAGCAGCCAAGATTTGGTTGGGACAGGGACCACTGAAGCTTTCTTT. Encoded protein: CASSQDLVGTGTTEAFF. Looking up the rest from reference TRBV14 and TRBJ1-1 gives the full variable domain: EAGVTQFPSHSVIEKGQTVTLRCDPISGHDNLYWYRRVMGKEIKFLLHFVKESKQDESGMPNNRFLAERTGGTYSTLKVQPAELEDSGVYFCASSQDLVGTGTTEAFFGQGTRLTVV.

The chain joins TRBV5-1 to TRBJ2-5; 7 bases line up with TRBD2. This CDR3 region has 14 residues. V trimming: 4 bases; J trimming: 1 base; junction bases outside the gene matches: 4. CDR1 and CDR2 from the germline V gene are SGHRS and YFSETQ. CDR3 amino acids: CASSRGGCQETQYF. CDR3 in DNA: TGCGCCAGCAGCCGGGGAGGGTGCCAAGAGACCCAGTACTTC.

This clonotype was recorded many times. CDR3 bases: TGTGCCAGCAGACAACAAGAGACCCAGTACTTC. Its translation: CASRQQETQYF. The rearrangement joins TRBV7-2 to TRBJ2-5; D is ambiguous. V gave up 6 bases and J gave up 2 bases, with 4 bases separating them. CDR1 is SGHTA, CDR2 FQGNSA, per germline. CDR3 size: 11 residues.

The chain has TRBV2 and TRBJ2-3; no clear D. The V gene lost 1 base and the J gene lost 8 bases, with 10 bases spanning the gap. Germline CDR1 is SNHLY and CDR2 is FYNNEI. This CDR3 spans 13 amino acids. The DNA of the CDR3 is TGTGCCAGCAGTGAAGGTCCTACGGGTACGCAGTATTTT. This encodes CASSEGPTGTQYF.

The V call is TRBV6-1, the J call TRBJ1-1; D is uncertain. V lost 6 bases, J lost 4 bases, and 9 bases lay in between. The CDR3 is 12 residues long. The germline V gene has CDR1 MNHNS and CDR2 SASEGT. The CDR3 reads CASSFLLTEAFF. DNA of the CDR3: TGTGCCAGCAGCTTCCTCCTCACTGAAGCTTTCTTT.

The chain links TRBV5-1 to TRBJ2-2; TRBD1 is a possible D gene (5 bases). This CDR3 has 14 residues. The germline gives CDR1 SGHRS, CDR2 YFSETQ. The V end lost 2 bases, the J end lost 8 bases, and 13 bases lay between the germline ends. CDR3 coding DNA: TGCGCCAGCAGCTTTGGAAACAGGATGGGGGAGCTGTTTTTT. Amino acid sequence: CASSFGNRMGELFF.

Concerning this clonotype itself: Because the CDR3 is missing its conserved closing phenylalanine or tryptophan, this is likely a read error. The CDR3, as DNA: TGCAGTGCTATAAAAGGCTTGTATCAGCCCCAGCATTGT. Amino acid sequence: CSAIKGLYQPQHC. This chain connects TRBV20-1 to TRBJ1-5; D gene uncertain. In germline, CDR1 is DFQATT, CDR2 SNEGSKA (reference sequence). Trimming left V 4 bases short and J 5 bases short, with 12 bases between. The CDR3 has 13 amino acids.

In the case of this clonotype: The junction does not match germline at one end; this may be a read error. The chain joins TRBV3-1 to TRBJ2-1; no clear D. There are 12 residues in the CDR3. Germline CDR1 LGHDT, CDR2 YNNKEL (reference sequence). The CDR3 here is CASSQELGERFF. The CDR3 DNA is TGTGCCAGCAGCCAAGAATTAGGTGAGCGGTTCTTC.

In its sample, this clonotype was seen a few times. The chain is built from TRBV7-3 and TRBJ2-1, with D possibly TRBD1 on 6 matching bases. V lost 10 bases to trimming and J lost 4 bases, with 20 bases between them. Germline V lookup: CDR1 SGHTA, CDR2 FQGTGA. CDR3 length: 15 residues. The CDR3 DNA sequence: TGTGCCACCTCACAGGGAACGGCCCATTACAATGAGCAGTTCTTC. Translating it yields CATSQGTAHYNEQFF.

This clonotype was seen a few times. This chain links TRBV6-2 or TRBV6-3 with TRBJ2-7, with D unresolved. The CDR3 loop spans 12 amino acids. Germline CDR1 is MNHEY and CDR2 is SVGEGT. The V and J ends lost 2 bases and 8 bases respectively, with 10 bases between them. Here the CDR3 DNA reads TGTGCCAGCAGTTACGGGTCCCTCAAGCAGTACTTC. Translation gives CASSYGSLKQYF.

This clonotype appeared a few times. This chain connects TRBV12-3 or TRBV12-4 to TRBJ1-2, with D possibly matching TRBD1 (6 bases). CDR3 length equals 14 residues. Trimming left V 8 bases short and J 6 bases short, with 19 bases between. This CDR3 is CASSGRGWVDGYTF. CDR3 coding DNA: TGTGCCAGCTCCGGCAGGGGATGGGTAGATGGCTACACCTTC.

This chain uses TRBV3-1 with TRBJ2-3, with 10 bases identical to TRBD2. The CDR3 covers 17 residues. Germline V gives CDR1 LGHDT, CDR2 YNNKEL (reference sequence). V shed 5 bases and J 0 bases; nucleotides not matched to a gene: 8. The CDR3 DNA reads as TGTGCCAGCAGCTACGGACTAGCGGAGACAAGCACAGATACGCAGTATTTT. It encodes CASSYGLAETSTDTQYF.

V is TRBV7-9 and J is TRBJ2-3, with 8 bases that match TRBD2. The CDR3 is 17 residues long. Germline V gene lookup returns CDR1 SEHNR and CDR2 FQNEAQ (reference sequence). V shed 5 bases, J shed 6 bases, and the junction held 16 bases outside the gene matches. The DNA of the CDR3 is TGTGCCAGCAGCCTAAGGGGGGGAGCGGGAGAATCCGATACGCAGTATTTT. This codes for CASSLRGGAGESDTQYF.

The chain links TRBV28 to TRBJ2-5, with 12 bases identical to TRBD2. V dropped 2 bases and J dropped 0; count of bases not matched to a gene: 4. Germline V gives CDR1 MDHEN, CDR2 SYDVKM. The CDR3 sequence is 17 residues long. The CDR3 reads CASSLGTSGRYQETQYF. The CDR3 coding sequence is TGTGCCAGCAGTTTAGGGACTAGCGGGCGATACCAAGAGACCCAGTACTTC.

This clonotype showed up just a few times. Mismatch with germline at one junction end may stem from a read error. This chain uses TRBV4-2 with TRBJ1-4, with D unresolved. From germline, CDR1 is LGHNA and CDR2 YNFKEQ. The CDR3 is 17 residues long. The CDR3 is CTSSQEPSGATNEKLFF. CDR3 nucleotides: TGTACCAGCAGCCAAGAGCCCTCGGGAGCAACTAATGAAAAACTGTTTTTT.